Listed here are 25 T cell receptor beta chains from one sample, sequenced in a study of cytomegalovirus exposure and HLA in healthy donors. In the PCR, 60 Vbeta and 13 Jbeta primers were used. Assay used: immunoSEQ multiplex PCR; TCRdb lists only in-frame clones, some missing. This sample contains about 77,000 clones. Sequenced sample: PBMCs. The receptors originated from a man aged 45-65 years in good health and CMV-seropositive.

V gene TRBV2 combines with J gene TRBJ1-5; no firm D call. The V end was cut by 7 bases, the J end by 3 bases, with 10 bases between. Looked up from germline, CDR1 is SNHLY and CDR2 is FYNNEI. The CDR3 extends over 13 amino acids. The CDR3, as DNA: TGTGCCAGCAATCTTGAGAACAATCAGCCCCAGCATTTT. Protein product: CASNLENNQPQHF.

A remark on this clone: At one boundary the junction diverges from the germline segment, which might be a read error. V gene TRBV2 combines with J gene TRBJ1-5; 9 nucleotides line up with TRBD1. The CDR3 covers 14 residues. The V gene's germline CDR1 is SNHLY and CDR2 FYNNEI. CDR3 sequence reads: CASSEDRGSQPQHF. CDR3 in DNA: TGTGCCAGCAGCGAAGACAGGGGGTCTCAGCCCCAGCATTTT. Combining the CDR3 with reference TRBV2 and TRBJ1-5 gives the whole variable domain EPEVTQTPSHQVTQMGQEVILRCVPISNHLYFYWYRQILGQKVEFLVSFYNNEISEKSEIFDDQFSVERPDGSNFTLKIRSTKLEDSAMYFCASSEDRGSQPQHFGDGTRLSIL.

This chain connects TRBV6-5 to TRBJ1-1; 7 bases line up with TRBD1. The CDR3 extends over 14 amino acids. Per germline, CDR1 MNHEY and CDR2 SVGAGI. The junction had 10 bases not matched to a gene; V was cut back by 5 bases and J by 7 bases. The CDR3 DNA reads TGTGCCAGCAGTCCCGGGGACAGCCAGAATGAAGCTTTCTTT. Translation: CASSPGDSQNEAFF.

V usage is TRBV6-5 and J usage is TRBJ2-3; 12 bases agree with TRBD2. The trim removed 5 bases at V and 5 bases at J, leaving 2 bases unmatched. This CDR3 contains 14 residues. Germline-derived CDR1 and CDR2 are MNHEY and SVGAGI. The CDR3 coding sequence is TGTGCCAGCAGTAGGGGACTAGCGGGAGATACGCAGTATTTT. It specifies CASSRGLAGDTQYF.

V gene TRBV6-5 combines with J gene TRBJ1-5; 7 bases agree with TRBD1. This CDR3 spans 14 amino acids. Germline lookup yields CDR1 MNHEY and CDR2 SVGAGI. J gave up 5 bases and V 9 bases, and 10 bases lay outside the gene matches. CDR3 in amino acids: CASRRGDSYQPQHF. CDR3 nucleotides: TGTGCCAGTAGGAGAGGGGACAGCTATCAGCCCCAGCATTTT.

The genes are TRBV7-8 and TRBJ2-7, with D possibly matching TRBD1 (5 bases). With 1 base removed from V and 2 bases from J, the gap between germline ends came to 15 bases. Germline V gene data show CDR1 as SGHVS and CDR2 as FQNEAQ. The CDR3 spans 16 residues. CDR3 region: CASSLGFQGSPYEQYV. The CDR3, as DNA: TGTGCCAGCAGCTTAGGATTTCAGGGCAGTCCCTACGAGCAGTACGTC.

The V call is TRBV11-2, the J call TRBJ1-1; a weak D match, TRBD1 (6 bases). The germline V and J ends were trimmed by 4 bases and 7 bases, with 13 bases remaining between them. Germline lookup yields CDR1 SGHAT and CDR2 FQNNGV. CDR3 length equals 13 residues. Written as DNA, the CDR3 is TGTGCCAGCAGCTCCGACAGGTTTAGTGAAGCTTTCTTT. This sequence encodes CASSSDRFSEAFF.

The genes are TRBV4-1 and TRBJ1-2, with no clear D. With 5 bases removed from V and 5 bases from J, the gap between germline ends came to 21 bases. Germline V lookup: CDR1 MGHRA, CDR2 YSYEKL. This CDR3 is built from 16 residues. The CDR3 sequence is CASSSTTRLLGYGYTF. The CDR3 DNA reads TGCGCCAGCAGCTCGACTACACGGCTTCTGGGGTATGGCTACACCTTC.

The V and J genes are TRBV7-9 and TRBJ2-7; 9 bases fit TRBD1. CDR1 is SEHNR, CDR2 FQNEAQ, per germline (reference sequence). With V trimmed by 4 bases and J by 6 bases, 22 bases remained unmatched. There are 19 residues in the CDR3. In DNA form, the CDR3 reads TGTGCCAGCAGCTCTAATCCGAGCCAAATGGACAGGGGATCGATCGAGCAGTACTTC. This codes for CASSSNPSQMDRGSIEQYF.

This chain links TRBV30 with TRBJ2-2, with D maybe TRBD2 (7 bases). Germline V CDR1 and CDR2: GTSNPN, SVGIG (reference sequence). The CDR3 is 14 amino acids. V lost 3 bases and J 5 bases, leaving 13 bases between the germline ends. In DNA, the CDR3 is TGTGCCTGGAGCTTAAAGGGGGGGACCGGGGAGCTGTTTTTT. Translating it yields CAWSLKGGTGELFF. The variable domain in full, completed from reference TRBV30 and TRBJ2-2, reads SQTIHQWPATLVQPVGSPLSLECTVEGTSNPNLYWYRQAAGRGLQLLFYSVGIGQISSEVPQNLSASRPQDRQFILSSKKLLLSDSGFYLCAWSLKGGTGELFFGEGSRLTVL.

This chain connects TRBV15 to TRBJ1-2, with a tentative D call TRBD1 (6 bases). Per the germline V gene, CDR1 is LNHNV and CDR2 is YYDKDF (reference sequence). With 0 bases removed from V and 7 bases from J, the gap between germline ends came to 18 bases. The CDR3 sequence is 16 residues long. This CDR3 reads CATSRDGGRLKGGYTF. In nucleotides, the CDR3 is TGTGCCACCAGCAGAGATGGGGGCCGCTTAAAGGGTGGCTACACCTTC.

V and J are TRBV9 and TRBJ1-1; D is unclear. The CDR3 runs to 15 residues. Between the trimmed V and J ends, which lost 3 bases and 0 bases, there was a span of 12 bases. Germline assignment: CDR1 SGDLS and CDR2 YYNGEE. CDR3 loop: CASSAGSNVNTEAFF. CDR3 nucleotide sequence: TGTGCCAGCAGCGCGGGGTCTAATGTGAACACTGAAGCTTTCTTT.

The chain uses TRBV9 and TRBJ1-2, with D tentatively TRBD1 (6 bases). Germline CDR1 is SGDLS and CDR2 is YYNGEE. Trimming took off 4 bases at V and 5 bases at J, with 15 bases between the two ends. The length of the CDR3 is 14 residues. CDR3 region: CASSTSGTMYGYTF. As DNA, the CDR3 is TGTGCCAGCAGCACTTCCGGGACAATGTATGGCTACACCTTC.

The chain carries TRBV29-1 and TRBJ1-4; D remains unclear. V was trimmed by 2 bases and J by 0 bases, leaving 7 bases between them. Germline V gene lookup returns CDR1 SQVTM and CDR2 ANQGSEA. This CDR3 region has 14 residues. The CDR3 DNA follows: TGCAGCGTTGAAATAGGAGCAACTAATGAAAAACTGTTTTTT. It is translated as CSVEIGATNEKLFF.

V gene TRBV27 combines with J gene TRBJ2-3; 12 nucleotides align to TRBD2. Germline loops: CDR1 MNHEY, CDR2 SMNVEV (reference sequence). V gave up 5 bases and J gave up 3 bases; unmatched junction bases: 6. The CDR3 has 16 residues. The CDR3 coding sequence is TGTGCCAGCAGTCGACTAGCGGGAGTCAGGACAGATACGCAGTATTTT. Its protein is CASSRLAGVRTDTQYF.

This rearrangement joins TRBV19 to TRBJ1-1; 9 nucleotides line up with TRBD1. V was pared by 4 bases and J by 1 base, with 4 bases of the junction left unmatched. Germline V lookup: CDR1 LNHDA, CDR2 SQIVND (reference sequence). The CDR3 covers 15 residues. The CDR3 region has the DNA TGTGCCAGTAGTAGGACAGGGGCGGAGAACACTGAAGCTTTCTTT. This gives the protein CASSRTGAENTEAFF.

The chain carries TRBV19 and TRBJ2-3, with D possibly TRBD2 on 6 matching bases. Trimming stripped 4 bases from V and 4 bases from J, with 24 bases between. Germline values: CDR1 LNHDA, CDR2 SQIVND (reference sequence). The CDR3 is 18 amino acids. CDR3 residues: CASSKLEGLAFSPDTQYF. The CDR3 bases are TGTGCCAGTAGTAAGTTGGAGGGTCTAGCGTTTAGCCCAGATACGCAGTATTTT.

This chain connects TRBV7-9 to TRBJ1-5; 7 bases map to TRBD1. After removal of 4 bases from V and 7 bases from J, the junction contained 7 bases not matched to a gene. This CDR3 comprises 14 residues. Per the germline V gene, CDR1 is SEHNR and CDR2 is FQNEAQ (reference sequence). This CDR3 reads CASSYQGDGQPQHF. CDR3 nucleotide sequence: TGTGCCAGCAGCTATCAGGGGGATGGACAGCCCCAGCATTTT.

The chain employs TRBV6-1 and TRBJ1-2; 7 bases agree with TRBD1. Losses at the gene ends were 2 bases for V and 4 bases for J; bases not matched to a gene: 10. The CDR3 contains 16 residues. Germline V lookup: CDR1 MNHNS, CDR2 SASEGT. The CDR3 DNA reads TGTGCCAGCAGTGAAAGGTCGAGGGGGCGAGGCTATGGCTACACCTTC. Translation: CASSERSRGRGYGYTF.

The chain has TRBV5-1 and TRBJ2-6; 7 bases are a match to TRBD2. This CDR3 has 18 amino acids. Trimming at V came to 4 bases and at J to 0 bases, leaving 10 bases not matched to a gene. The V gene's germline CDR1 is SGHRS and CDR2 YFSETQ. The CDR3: CASSGGRGTTSGANVLTF. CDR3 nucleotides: TGCGCCAGCAGCGGGGGGAGGGGAACTACCTCTGGGGCCAACGTCCTGACTTTC.

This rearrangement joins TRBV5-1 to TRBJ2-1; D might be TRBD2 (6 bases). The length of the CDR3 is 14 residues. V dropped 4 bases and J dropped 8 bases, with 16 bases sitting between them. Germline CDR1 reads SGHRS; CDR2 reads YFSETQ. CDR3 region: CASSVGLLEDEQFF. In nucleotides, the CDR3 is TGCGCCAGCAGCGTGGGACTTTTGGAGGATGAGCAGTTCTTC.

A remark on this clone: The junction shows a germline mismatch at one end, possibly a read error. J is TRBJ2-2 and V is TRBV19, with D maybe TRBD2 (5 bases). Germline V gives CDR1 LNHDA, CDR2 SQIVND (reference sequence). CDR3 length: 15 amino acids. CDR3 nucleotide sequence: TGTGCCAGTAGTACACTAGGCCCCTCCGCCGGGGAGCTGTTCTTT. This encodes CASSTLGPSAGELFF.

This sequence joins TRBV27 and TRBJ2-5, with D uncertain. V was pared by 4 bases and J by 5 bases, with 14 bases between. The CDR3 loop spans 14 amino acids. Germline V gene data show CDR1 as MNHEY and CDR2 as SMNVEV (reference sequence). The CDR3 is CASSSLGLFETQYF. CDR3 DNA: TGTGCCAGCAGTTCCCTCGGTCTTTTTGAGACCCAGTACTTC.

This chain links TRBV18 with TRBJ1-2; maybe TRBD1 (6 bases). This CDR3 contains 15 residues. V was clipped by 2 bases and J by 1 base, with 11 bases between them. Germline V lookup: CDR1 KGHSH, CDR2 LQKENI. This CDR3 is CASSPNTDSNYGYTF. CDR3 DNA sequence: TGTGCCAGCTCACCAAATACGGACAGTAACTATGGCTACACCTTC.

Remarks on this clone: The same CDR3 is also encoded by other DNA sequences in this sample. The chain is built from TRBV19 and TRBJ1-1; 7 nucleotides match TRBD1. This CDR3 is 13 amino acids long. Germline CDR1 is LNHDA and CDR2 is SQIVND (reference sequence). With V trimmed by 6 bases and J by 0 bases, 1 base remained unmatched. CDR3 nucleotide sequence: TGTGCCAGTAGGGGACAGTTGAACACTGAAGCTTTCTTT. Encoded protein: CASRGQLNTEAFF.